The sample holds many counts of the clone carrying this T cell receptor beta chain. Its antigen is currently unknown. Amplification of TCR beta CDR3 regions was performed using RNA transcripts as template. The TCR CDR3 was amplified in a first-round RT-PCR using the HTBI primer set. TCRdb processed the multiplex PCR reads anew with MiXCR; each CDR3 protein has one entry. Among some 340,000 distinct CDR3 sequences listed, roughly an eighth were seen once. PBMCs came from less than 11 ml fresh peripheral blood. This specimen belongs to a study of T cells in Graves' hyperthyroidism and ophthalmopathy. J lost 5 bases, V lost 2 bases, and 14 bases had no gene match. The CDR3 is 18 residues long. The V gene's germline CDR1 is SGHVS and CDR2 FNYEAQ. Notes on the study in general: Blood held most thyroid clonotypes expanded above 0.001 frequency. The model identified upcoming ophthalmopathy a median around 6 months ahead of onset.

This sequence joins TRBV7-6 and TRBJ2-3; 9 bases are a match to TRBD2. The source of this sequence is a woman in her 40s with Graves' ophthalmopathy. The sample was blood. CDR3 in DNA: TGTGCCAGCAGCTTACCGGGACTAGCCTTCGGGGGTAAAGATACGCAGTATTTT. It specifies CASSLPGLAFGGKDTQYF.